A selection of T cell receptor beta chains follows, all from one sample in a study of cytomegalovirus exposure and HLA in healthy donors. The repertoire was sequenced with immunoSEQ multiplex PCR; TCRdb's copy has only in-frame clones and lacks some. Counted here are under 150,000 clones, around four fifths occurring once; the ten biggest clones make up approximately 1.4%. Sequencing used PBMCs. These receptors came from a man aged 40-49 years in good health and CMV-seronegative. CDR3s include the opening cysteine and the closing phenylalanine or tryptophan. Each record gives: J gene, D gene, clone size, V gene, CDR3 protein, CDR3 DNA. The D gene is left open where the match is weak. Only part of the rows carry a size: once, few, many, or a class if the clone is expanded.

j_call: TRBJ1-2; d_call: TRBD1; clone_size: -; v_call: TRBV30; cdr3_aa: CAWSVQGTEVRGYTF; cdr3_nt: TGTGCCTGGAGTGTACAGGGGACCGAGGTCCGCGGCTACACCTTC
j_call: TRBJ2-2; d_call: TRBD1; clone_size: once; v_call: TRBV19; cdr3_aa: CASSFRTGVNGELFF; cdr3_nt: TGTGCCAGTAGTTTCCGGACAGGGGTTAACGGGGAGCTGTTTTTT
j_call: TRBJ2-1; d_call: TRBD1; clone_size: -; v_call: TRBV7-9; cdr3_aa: CASSTPGGANNEQFF; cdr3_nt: TGTGCCAGCAGCACTCCAGGGGGCGCTAACAATGAGCAGTTCTTC
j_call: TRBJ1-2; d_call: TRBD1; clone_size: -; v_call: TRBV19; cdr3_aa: CASSPGQTFYGYTF; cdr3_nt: TGTGCCAGTAGCCCGGGACAGACCTTCTATGGCTACACCTTC
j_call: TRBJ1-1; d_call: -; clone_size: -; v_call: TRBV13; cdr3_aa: CASRPGRLGRAFF; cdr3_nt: TGTGCCAGCAGGCCCGGTCGACTGGGGCGAGCTTTCTTT
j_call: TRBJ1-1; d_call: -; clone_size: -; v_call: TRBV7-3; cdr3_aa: CASSLTRGTEAFF; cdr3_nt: TGTGCCAGCAGCTTAACTAGGGGCACTGAAGCTTTCTTT
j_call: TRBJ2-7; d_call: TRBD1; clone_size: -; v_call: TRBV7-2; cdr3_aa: CASSFSRGTGVSYEQYF; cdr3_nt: TGTGCCAGCAGCTTCTCTCGGGGGACAGGGGTCTCCTACGAGCAGTACTTC
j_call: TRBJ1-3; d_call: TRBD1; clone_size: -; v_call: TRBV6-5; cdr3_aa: CASSLGQAWDTIYF; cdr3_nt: TGTGCCAGCAGCCTCGGACAGGCGTGGGACACCATATATTTT
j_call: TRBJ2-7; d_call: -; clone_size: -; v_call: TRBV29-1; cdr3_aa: CSVVYSYEQYF; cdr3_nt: TGCAGCGTTGTTTATAGCTACGAGCAGTACTTC
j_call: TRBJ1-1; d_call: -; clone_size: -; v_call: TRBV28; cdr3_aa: CASSFMSLTGGGNTEAFF; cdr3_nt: TGTGCCAGCAGTTTCATGAGCTTAACGGGAGGAGGGAACACTGAAGCTTTCTTT
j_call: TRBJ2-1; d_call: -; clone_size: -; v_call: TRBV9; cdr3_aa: CASSVGSNEQFF; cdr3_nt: TGTGCCAGCAGCGTGGGGAGCAATGAGCAGTTCTTC
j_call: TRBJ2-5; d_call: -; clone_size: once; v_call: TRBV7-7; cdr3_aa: CASSLVGGQETQYF; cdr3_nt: TGTGCTAGCAGCTTGGTGGGGGGACAAGAGACCCAGTACTTC
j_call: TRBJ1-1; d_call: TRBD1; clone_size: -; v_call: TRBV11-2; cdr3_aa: CASSLRGQENTEAFF; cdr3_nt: TGTGCCAGCAGCTTAAGGGGACAGGAGAACACTGAAGCTTTCTTT
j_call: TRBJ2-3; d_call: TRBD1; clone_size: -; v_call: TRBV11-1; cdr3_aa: CASSFPTGLSTDTQYF; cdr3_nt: TGTGCCAGCAGCTTTCCGACAGGGCTGAGCACAGATACGCAGTATTTT
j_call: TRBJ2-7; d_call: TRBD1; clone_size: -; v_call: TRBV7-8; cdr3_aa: CASSSTGRDRGTYEQYF; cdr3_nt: TGTGCCAGCAGCTCGACGGGCCGGGACAGGGGAACCTACGAGCAGTACTTC
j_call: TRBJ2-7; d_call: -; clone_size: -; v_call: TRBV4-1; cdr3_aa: CASSQARDIYEQYF; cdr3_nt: TGCGCCAGCAGCCAGGCCCGGGACATTTACGAGCAGTACTTC
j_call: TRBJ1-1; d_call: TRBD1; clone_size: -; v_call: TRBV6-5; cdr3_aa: CASSSQGGNTEAFF; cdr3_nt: TGTGCCAGCAGTTCCCAGGGGGGGAACACTGAAGCTTTCTTT
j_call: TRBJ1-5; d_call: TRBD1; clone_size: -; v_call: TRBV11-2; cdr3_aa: CASSLTGGTQPQHF; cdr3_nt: TGTGCCAGCAGCTTAACAGGGGGGACTCAGCCCCAGCATTTT
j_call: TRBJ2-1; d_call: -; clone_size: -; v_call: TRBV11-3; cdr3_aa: CASSLRDNEQFF; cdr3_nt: TGTGCCAGCAGCTTGAGGGACAATGAGCAGTTCTTC
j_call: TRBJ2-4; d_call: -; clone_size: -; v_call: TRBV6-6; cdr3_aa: CASSYSLGRENIQYF; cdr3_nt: TGTGCCAGCAGTTACTCGCTGGGCAGGGAAAACATTCAGTACTTC